Shown below are 21 T cell receptor beta chains from a single sample sequenced in a study of blood T cells in healthy people across ages. PCR was performed a second time for about 7 to 11 cycles using a sample-barcoded 5' primer and a J-beta primer mix. MiXCR, applied by TCRdb to the 5' RACE reads, yields one record per CDR3 protein. Here the sample spans 1.5 million to 2 million distinct CDR3 sequences, less than 50% being singletons. The sample comprised blood. The receptors stem from a woman between 40 and 55 years old in good health.

In nucleotides, the CDR3 is TGTGCCACCAGTGATTTGCTTGTCGGGACCCAGTACTTC. Translation gives CATSDLLVGTQYF. The V gene is TRBV24-1, the J gene TRBJ2-5; D unresolved. The CDR3 loop spans 13 amino acids. The V end lost 0 bases, the J end lost 7 bases, and 8 bases lay between the germline ends. Germline V CDR1 and CDR2: KGHDR, SFDVKD.

The rearrangement links TRBV4-1 to TRBJ1-2; maybe TRBD1 (6 bases). V lost 1 base and J 0 bases, leaving 15 bases between the germline ends. The CDR3 contains 17 residues. Per germline, CDR1 MGHRA and CDR2 YSYEKL. CDR3 nucleotides: TGCGCCAGCAGCCAAGTCGCAGGGGCGGTCTCTAACTATGGCTACACCTTC. This encodes CASSQVAGAVSNYGYTF.

The chain recombines TRBV29-1 with TRBJ2-3; 11 bases match TRBD1. V dropped 8 bases and J dropped 0; count of bases not matched to a gene: 7. Looked up from germline, CDR1 is SQVTM and CDR2 is ANQGSEA. The CDR3 loop spans 15 amino acids. CDR3 bases: TGCAGCACCCGGGACAGGGGGTCTAGCACAGATACGCAGTATTTT. This sequence encodes CSTRDRGSSTDTQYF.

In this sample, this clonotype turned up a few times. This rearrangement joins TRBV6-5 to TRBJ2-4; D remains unclear. The CDR3 extends over 16 amino acids. The V end lost 9 bases, the J end lost 13 bases, and 31 bases lay between the germline ends. The germline CDR1 and CDR2 sequences are MNHEY and SVGAGI. The CDR3 nucleotides are TGTGCCAGTAGACTCGACGCACGAAGCTCCTACAATGAGCAGTACTTC. Translated, it gives CASRLDARSSYNEQYF.

This clonotype was seen once. The genes are TRBV5-1 and TRBJ2-5; 11 positions match TRBD1. The J call may be wrong; the DNA end is better matched by TRBJ2-7. The CDR3 has 15 amino acids. Germline V gene data show CDR1 as SGHRS and CDR2 as YFSETQ. CDR3 nucleotide sequence: TGCGCCAGCAGCTTGGCCGGACAGGGGGCCCACGAGCAGTACTTC. This translates into CASSLAGQGAHEQYF.

J is TRBJ1-2 and V is TRBV7-9; D is undetermined. CDR3 length: 13 amino acids. Deletions cut 5 bases from V and 8 bases from J, with 15 bases between. Per the germline V gene, CDR1 is SEHNR and CDR2 is FQNEAQ (reference sequence). The CDR3 nucleotides read TGTGCCAGCAGCGGCAGCCGGGGTTCCGGCTACACCTTC. It specifies CASSGSRGSGYTF.

V is TRBV20-1 and J is TRBJ1-2; D may be TRBD1 (5 bases). V lost 1 base and J lost 6, with 18 bases in between. This CDR3 is 15 amino acids long. Germline CDR1 DFQATT, CDR2 SNEGSKA (reference sequence). This chain's CDR3 is CSARALTGWGDGYTF. CDR3 nucleotide sequence: TGCAGTGCTAGAGCCCTAACGGGGTGGGGGGATGGCTACACCTTC.

This clonotype was detected only a few times. V gene TRBV4-1 combines with J gene TRBJ2-5, with 7 bases fitting TRBD2. This CDR3 spans 18 amino acids. Losses at the gene ends were 4 bases for V and 3 bases for J; bases not matched to a gene: 17. Germline assignment: CDR1 MGHRA and CDR2 YSYEKL. CDR3 in amino acids: CASSPAKTSDQSEETQYF. CDR3 nucleotides: TGCGCCAGCAGCCCAGCCAAAACTAGCGATCAATCCGAAGAGACCCAGTACTTC.

The gene calls are TRBV29-1 and TRBJ2-1, with D perhaps assigned TRBD1 or TRBD2 (6 bases each). V lost 4 bases to trimming and J lost 9 bases, with 13 bases between them. The CDR3 loop spans 12 amino acids. Germline-derived CDR1 and CDR2 are SQVTM and ANQGSEA. The CDR3 sequence is CSVAGGRGEQFF. CDR3 bases: TGCAGCGTTGCCGGGGGCCGAGGTGAGCAGTTCTTC.

This chain uses TRBV12-3 or TRBV12-4 with TRBJ1-1; tentatively, D is TRBD1 (5 bases). This CDR3 is built from 13 residues. Trimming took off 6 bases at V and 4 bases at J, with 12 bases between the two ends. The CDR3 DNA reads TGTGCCAGCAGCCCCACCGGGGCCACTGAAGCTTTCTTT. Translating gives CASSPTGATEAFF.

This clonotype came up a few times. The chain uses TRBV5-1 and TRBJ2-6, with D perhaps being TRBD1 or TRBD2 (5 bases each). CDR3 length: 15 amino acids. CDR1 is SGHRS, CDR2 YFSETQ, per germline. Trimming removed 2 bases from V and 9 bases from J, with 15 bases in between. The CDR3 sequence is CASSFGGAVDNVLTF. The CDR3 coding sequence is TGCGCCAGCAGCTTTGGGGGAGCTGTGGACAACGTCCTGACTTTC.

The V call is TRBV6-1, the J call TRBJ1-2; D is possibly TRBD1 (5 bases). Per germline, CDR1 MNHNS and CDR2 SASEGT. The V and J ends lost 6 bases and 1 base respectively, with 12 bases between them. The CDR3 contains 14 residues. The CDR3, as DNA: TGTGCCAGCAGGGAGACAGCCAGTAACTATGGCTACACCTTC. This codes for CASRETASNYGYTF.

This sequence joins TRBV27 and TRBJ1-1; no firm D call. The germline gives CDR1 MNHEY, CDR2 SMNVEV (reference sequence). V was pared by 6 bases and J by 5 bases, with 13 bases between. There are 13 residues in the CDR3. DNA of the CDR3: TGTGCCAGCAGGGGCCCCTCTCGGACTGAAGCTTTCTTT. Protein product: CASRGPSRTEAFF.

This clonotype was detected a few times. V is TRBV5-1 and J is TRBJ2-3; unclear D gene. CDR3 length: 14 residues. Trimming removed 6 bases at V and 0 bases at J, with 11 bases between. CDR1 SGHRS and CDR2 YFSETQ come from the germline V gene. CDR3 DNA: TGCGCCAGCAAAGACGGACCGAGCACAGATACGCAGTATTTT. It translates to CASKDGPSTDTQYF.

A few counts support this clonotype. DNA of the CDR3: TGCGCCAGCAGCCCCGGGACGAACAATGAGCAGTTCTTC. Encoded protein: CASSPGTNNEQFF. V is TRBV5-1 and J is TRBJ2-1, with D perhaps being TRBD1 or TRBD2 (5 bases each). V was clipped by 4 bases and J by 5 bases, with 10 bases between them. Germline V gene sequence: CDR1 SGHRS, CDR2 YFSETQ. The CDR3 is made up of 13 amino acids.

In its sample, this clonotype was seen a few times. The V call is TRBV10-3, the J call TRBJ2-7, with 11 nucleotides matching TRBD2. Germline CDR1 reads ENHRY; CDR2 reads SYGVKD. The V and J ends lost 9 bases and 1 base, in that order; junction bases with no gene match: 11. This CDR3 is 16 amino acids long. Here the CDR3 DNA reads TGTGCCATGAAGACCGGGGGACTAGCGGAATCCTACGAGCAGTACTTC. Residues: CAMKTGGLAESYEQYF.

The chain employs TRBV5-4 and TRBJ1-2; TRBD1 agrees at 9 bases. The CDR3 runs 15 residues. V was clipped by 4 bases and J by 4 bases; unmatched bases: 8. CDR1 is SGHNT and CDR2 is YYREEE in the germline V gene (reference sequence). CDR3: CASSTSGTGSYGYTF. CDR3 DNA: TGTGCCAGCAGCACCTCCGGGACAGGGTCCTATGGCTACACCTTC.

Comment on this clonotype: Given a much more abundant clone one base away, this may be a read error. This rearrangement joins TRBV6-5 to TRBJ2-5; 9 nucleotides align to TRBD1. The CDR3 length is 15 residues. Looked up from germline, CDR1 is MNHEY and CDR2 is SVGAGI. Unmatched junction bases numbered 6, after V lost 2 bases and J lost 5 bases. The CDR3 region is CASSYTQGAGETQYF. CDR3 bases: TGTGCCAGCAGTTACACACAGGGGGCTGGGGAGACCCAGTACTTC.

V usage is TRBV9 and J usage is TRBJ2-4; 7 bases are a match to TRBD1. The CDR3 contains 14 residues. Germline CDR1 and CDR2: SGDLS and YYNGEE. Unmatched junction bases numbered 5, after V lost 0 bases and J lost 8 bases. The CDR3 DNA reads as TGTGCCAGCAGCGTAGAGGGGGCCGTAGACATTCAGTACTTC. Translation: CASSVEGAVDIQYF.

The chain recombines TRBV9 with TRBJ2-3; 7 nucleotides align to TRBD2. J lost 1 base, V lost 2 bases, and 4 bases had no gene match. Looked up from germline, CDR1 is SGDLS and CDR2 is YYNGEE. This CDR3 has 15 amino acids. In DNA, the CDR3 is TGTGCCAGCAGCGTTTGGGACTACCGCACAGATACGCAGTATTTT. It codes for CASSVWDYRTDTQYF.

The chain uses TRBV14 and TRBJ1-2, with D maybe TRBD1 (5 bases). CDR1 and CDR2 from the germline V gene are SGHDN and FVKESK. The CDR3 is 15 residues long. V lost 5 bases and J 2 bases, leaving 15 bases between the germline ends. This CDR3 is CASSSQGAVNYGYTF. In nucleotides, the CDR3 is TGTGCCAGCAGCTCCCAAGGGGCGGTCAACTATGGCTACACCTTC.